This passage covers 31 T cell receptor beta chains from one sample sequenced in a study of blood T cells in healthy people across ages (dated by TCRdb to the mid-2010s). Library creation used 5' RACE. Data came from an Illumina HiSeq 2500. A second about 6 to 11 cycle PCR used a sample-barcoded 5' primer and a J-beta primer mix. Starting from the raw public reads, TCRdb applied fastp trimming at Q25, assembled clones with MiXCR and retained in-frame beta chains. Each entry merges the rows of one CDR3 protein and shows their most common DNA and genes. This sample is represented by roughly 800,000 distinct CDR3 sequences; roughly 60% of them were singletons. Over 20% of the sample lies in the top ten. Specimen: blood. These receptors were taken from a man aged 25 to 40 in good health.

The chain has TRBV4-2 and TRBJ2-3; D is possibly TRBD1 (6 bases). V was shortened by 0 bases and J by 8 bases, with 21 bases between the two germline ends. Germline CDR1 reads LGHNA; CDR2 reads YNFKEQ. This CDR3 is 17 amino acids long. CDR3 in DNA: TGTGCCAGCAGCCAAGATTTCGGGGACACCTCCATGGGTACGCAGTATTTT. It specifies CASSQDFGDTSMGTQYF.

The chain is built from TRBV27 and TRBJ2-7; TRBD2 aligns across 13 bases. V lost 4 bases and J lost 4; bases outside the gene matches: 7. The germline CDR1 and CDR2 sequences are MNHEY and SMNVEV (reference sequence). The CDR3 spans 16 residues. CDR3 nucleotides: TGTGCCAGCAGTTCAGGACTAGCGGGAGTATTTTACGAGCAGTACTTC. Protein: CASSSGLAGVFYEQYF.

V usage is TRBV9 and J usage is TRBJ2-7; no reliable D call. Germline CDR1 SGDLS, CDR2 YYNGEE. The CDR3 totals 15 residues. Trimming removed 4 bases from V and 0 bases from J, with 14 bases in between. The CDR3 DNA follows: TGTGCCAGCAGCTCCTCCGGCAGCAGCTCCTACGAGCAGTACTTC. Amino acid sequence: CASSSSGSSSYEQYF. Full variable domain (outside the CDR3, taken from reference TRBV9 and TRBJ2-7): DSGVTQTPKHLITATGQRVTLRCSPRSGDLSVYWYQQSLDQGLQFLIQYYNGEERAKGNILERFSAQQFPDLHSELNLSSLELGDSALYFCASSSSGSSSYEQYFGPGTRLTVT.

The V call is TRBV7-9, the J call TRBJ1-5, with TRBD1 matching over 9 bases. V lost 3 bases and J lost 6; bases outside the gene matches: 6. This CDR3 is built from 15 residues. CDR1 is SEHNR and CDR2 is FQNEAQ in the germline V gene (reference sequence). The chain's CDR3 is CASSLAGQGSQPQHF. For the CDR3, the DNA is TGTGCCAGCAGCTTGGCGGGACAGGGATCTCAGCCCCAGCATTTT.

V is TRBV13 and J is TRBJ2-5; D not certain. The germline V gene encodes CDR1 PRHDT and CDR2 FYEKMQ (reference sequence). V was shortened by 1 base and J by 1 base, with 7 bases between the two germline ends. The CDR3 extends over 14 amino acids. This CDR3 reads CASSLVRTQETQYF. Here the CDR3 DNA reads TGTGCCAGCAGCTTAGTAAGGACCCAAGAGACCCAGTACTTC.

As regards this clonotype: A far larger clone is just one base off, so this is likely a read error. The rearrangement joins TRBV12-3 or TRBV12-4 to TRBJ2-3; 7 bases match TRBD1. This CDR3 contains 14 residues. The CDR3 DNA follows: TGTGCCAGCAGTTGCAGGGGGACCGGAGATGCGCAGTATTTT. Its protein product is CASSCRGTGDAQYF.

The chain joins TRBV6-5 to TRBJ1-5; TRBD1 might be the D (5 bases). V lost 5 bases to trimming and J lost 4 bases, with 18 bases between them. This CDR3 comprises 16 residues. CDR1 and CDR2 (germline): MNHEY, SVGAGI. The CDR3 nucleotides read TGTGCCAGCAGTCTCCAGGCCCCAGGGACGAATCAGCCCCAGCATTTT. Its protein product is CASSLQAPGTNQPQHF.

The CDR3 DNA reads as TGTGCCAGCAGACTAGGTCAATGGGACAATGAGCAGTACTTC. Amino acids: CASRLGQWDNEQYF. This sequence joins TRBV6-2 or TRBV6-3 and TRBJ2-5; D perhaps matches TRBD1 (6 bases). CDR3 length: 14 amino acids. From germline, CDR1 is MNHEY and CDR2 SVGEGT. V was shortened by 6 bases and J by 11 bases, with 22 bases between the two germline ends.

This chain links TRBV9 with TRBJ1-6, with 11 bases lining up with TRBD1. The CDR3 runs to 17 residues. Germline CDR1 SGDLS, CDR2 YYNGEE. V shed 3 bases, J shed 2 bases, and the junction held 4 bases outside the gene matches. The CDR3 sequence is CASSAPGQGAYNSPLHF. The CDR3 DNA is TGTGCCAGCAGCGCCCCGGGACAGGGGGCCTATAATTCACCCCTCCACTTT.

This clonotype has only a few counts. The chain combines TRBV7-2 with TRBJ2-7; D is undetermined. Germline CDR1 reads SGHTA; CDR2 reads FQGNSA. The V gene lost 2 bases and the J gene lost 1 base, with 15 bases spanning the gap. CDR3 length: 16 amino acids. CDR3 nucleotide sequence: TGTGCCAGCAGCTTAATTAAGGGTTGGGGATCCTACGAGCAGTACTTC. Residues: CASSLIKGWGSYEQYF.

V usage is TRBV20-1 and J usage is TRBJ1-2; D unclear. The CDR3 contains 13 residues. The germline V and J ends were trimmed by 8 bases and 1 base, with 14 bases remaining between them. CDR1 is DFQATT, CDR2 SNEGSKA, per germline (reference sequence). The CDR3 DNA sequence: TGCAGTCCTCTAAGCGGGGATAACTATGGCTACACCTTC. Protein product: CSPLSGDNYGYTF.

This chain links TRBV6-5 with TRBJ1-2, with 8 bases matching TRBD1. V was clipped by 4 bases and J by 7 bases; unmatched bases: 8. Germline CDR1 MNHEY, CDR2 SVGAGI. The length of the CDR3 is 14 residues. In DNA form, the CDR3 reads TGTGCCAGCAGTTTCGCTGACAGGGGCGGTGGCTACACCTTC. This sequence encodes CASSFADRGGGYTF.

The chain combines TRBV18 with TRBJ1-2; 9 nucleotides align to TRBD1. The trim removed 8 bases at V and 4 bases at J, leaving 8 bases unmatched. The CDR3 is made up of 14 amino acids. CDR1 and CDR2 (germline): KGHSH, LQKENI. The CDR3 nucleotides are TGTGCCAGCAGCCCCGAGGGACAGGGCTATGGCTACACCTTC. This translates into CASSPEGQGYGYTF.

The V and J genes are TRBV7-2 and TRBJ2-1; D call uncertain. CDR3 length equals 18 residues. Germline CDR1 and CDR2: SGHTA and FQGNSA. The V end was cut by 4 bases, the J end by 6 bases, with 25 bases between. The chain's CDR3 is CASSSNRWLGLKPNEQFF. CDR3 in DNA: TGTGCCAGCAGCTCGAATCGGTGGCTGGGGTTAAAACCCAATGAGCAGTTCTTC.

The V gene is TRBV2, the J gene TRBJ2-5; TRBD2 matches 9 bases. The CDR3 loop spans 13 amino acids. The ends lost 9 bases at V and 6 bases at J; junction bases unmatched: 8. CDR1 is SNHLY, CDR2 FYNNEI, per germline. CDR3 sequence (DNA): TGTGCCAGAAGGACTAGCGTTGCGAAGACCCAGTACTTC. The encoded protein is CARRTSVAKTQYF. The complete variable domain, with remaining parts taken from reference TRBV2 and TRBJ2-5, reads EPEVTQTPSHQVTQMGQEVILRCVPISNHLYFYWYRQILGQKVEFLVSFYNNEISEKSEIFDDQFSVERPDGSNFTLKIRSTKLEDSAMYFCARRTSVAKTQYFGPGTRLLVL.

The rearrangement joins TRBV15 to TRBJ1-6; no clear D. Germline V gene data show CDR1 as LNHNV and CDR2 as YYDKDF (reference sequence). Trimming removed 0 bases at V and 7 bases at J, with 7 bases between. The CDR3 has 14 residues. The CDR3 nucleotides read TGTGCCACCAGCAGAGATAGCAAGAATTCACCCCTCCACTTT. Its protein product is CATSRDSKNSPLHF.

V gene TRBV20-1 combines with J gene TRBJ1-4; D perhaps matches TRBD1 (5 bases). Trimming removed 0 bases from V and 7 bases from J, with 18 bases in between. The CDR3 spans 16 residues. Germline lookup yields CDR1 DFQATT and CDR2 SNEGSKA (reference sequence). The CDR3 DNA sequence: TGCAGTGCTAGAGAAGGGGACTCCGGACCGCTTGAAAAACTGTTTTTT. Its protein product is CSAREGDSGPLEKLFF.

CDR3 sequence (DNA): TGTGCCAGCAGCCAAGAGGCCAGGGCGGATGGCTACACCTTC. It translates to CASSQEARADGYTF. V is TRBV3-1 and J is TRBJ1-2; tentative D call: TRBD1 (5 bases). Trimming removed 0 bases at V and 6 bases at J, with 11 bases between. CDR1 and CDR2 (germline): LGHDT, YNNKEL (reference sequence). CDR3 length: 14 amino acids.

This clonotype was counted only a few times. The rearrangement uses TRBV7-2 and TRBJ1-3; D gene unclear. The germline gives CDR1 SGHTA, CDR2 FQGNSA. The V and J ends lost 4 bases and 0 bases respectively, with 10 bases between them. CDR3 length equals 15 residues. The CDR3 sequence is CASSWKADSGNTIYF. In DNA form, the CDR3 reads TGTGCCAGCAGCTGGAAGGCCGACTCTGGAAACACCATATATTTT.

This clonotype was recorded a few times. The V and J genes are TRBV5-1 and TRBJ2-5, with TRBD2 identical over 7 bases. J gave up 3 bases and V 4 bases, and 6 bases lay outside the gene matches. Looked up from germline, CDR1 is SGHRS and CDR2 is YFSETQ. This CDR3 has 14 residues. The CDR3 protein is CASSEGRVEETQYF. The CDR3 DNA is TGCGCCAGCAGCGAGGGGAGGGTTGAAGAGACCCAGTACTTC. Full variable domain (missing parts from reference TRBV5-1 and TRBJ2-5): KAGVTQTPRYLIKTRGQQVTLSCSPISGHRSVSWYQQTPGQGLQFLFEYFSETQRNKGNFPGRFSGRQFSNSRSEMNVSTLELGDSALYLCASSEGRVEETQYFGPGTRLLVL.

This rearrangement joins TRBV9 to TRBJ2-1; TRBD2 matches 7 bases. The CDR3 is 13 amino acids. V trimming: 4 bases; J trimming: 10 bases; junction bases outside the gene matches: 8. CDR1 and CDR2 (germline): SGDLS, YYNGEE. In nucleotides, the CDR3 is TGTGCCAGCAGCCCGACTAGCCCTTGGGAGCAGTTCTTC. It codes for CASSPTSPWEQFF.

Many counts were recorded for this clonotype. The J gene is TRBJ2-7, the V gene TRBV12-3 or TRBV12-4; no clear D gene. The CDR3 is 12 residues long. The ends were cut back, 8 bases at V and 9 bases at J, with 17 bases in the middle. CDR3 in DNA: TGTGCCAGCGGTACCAATTGGGCGCGGCAGTACTTC. Encoded protein: CASGTNWARQYF.

This chain joins TRBV4-2 and TRBJ2-7; D possibly matches TRBD1 or TRBD2 (7 bases each). Trimming shortened V by 0 bases and J by 4 bases, and 13 bases separated the two germline ends. CDR3 length equals 15 residues. Germline CDR1 is LGHNA and CDR2 is YNFKEQ. The CDR3 is CASSQDQGGSYEQYF. The DNA of the CDR3 is TGTGCCAGCAGCCAAGACCAGGGGGGGAGTTACGAGCAGTACTTC.

V is TRBV10-3 and J is TRBJ2-5; 7 bases line up with TRBD2. Trimming cost V 6 bases and J 6 bases; bases outside gene matches: 10. The CDR3 has 14 amino acids. Per germline, CDR1 ENHRY and CDR2 SYGVKD. CDR3: CAISQAGPGKTQYF. CDR3 bases: TGTGCCATCAGCCAAGCGGGACCCGGGAAGACCCAGTACTTC.

This chain joins TRBV4-1 and TRBJ2-4; D unclear. This CDR3 is built from 15 residues. Germline CDR1 and CDR2: MGHRA and YSYEKL. V lost 0 bases and J 0 bases, leaving 6 bases between the germline ends. CDR3 nucleotide sequence: TGCGCCAGCAGCCAAGACACCTTAGCCAAAAACATTCAGTACTTC. Translating it yields CASSQDTLAKNIQYF.

This clonotype showed up just a few times. The chain is built from TRBV10-3 and TRBJ2-4; a weak D match, TRBD2 (6 bases). V was trimmed by 4 bases and J by 13 bases, leaving 20 bases between them. The V gene's germline CDR1 is ENHRY and CDR2 SYGVKD. The CDR3 length is 14 residues. This CDR3 reads CAISVGGTLIEQYF. DNA of the CDR3: TGTGCCATCAGTGTTGGCGGGACCCTTATTGAGCAGTACTTC.

This chain joins TRBV20-1 and TRBJ2-1, with TRBD2 identical over 8 bases. The J call may be faulty, since TRBJ2-7 better matches the DNA end. This CDR3 is built from 14 residues. Germline V CDR1 and CDR2: DFQATT, SNEGSKA (reference sequence). The CDR3 nucleotides read TGCAGTGCGACCGACCTAGCGGGTTACAATGAGCAGTACTTC. Translating it yields CSATDLAGYNEQYF.

V gene TRBV9 combines with J gene TRBJ2-7; 8 nucleotides agree with TRBD2. After removal of 3 bases from V and 5 bases from J, the junction contained 10 bases not matched to a gene. The germline gives CDR1 SGDLS, CDR2 YYNGEE. The length of the CDR3 is 15 residues. The CDR3 here is CASSAGGESLHEQYF. The CDR3 DNA sequence: TGTGCCAGCAGCGCCGGGGGGGAATCCTTACACGAGCAGTACTTC.

The chain has TRBV24-1 and TRBJ2-1; D is undetermined. CDR1 is KGHDR, CDR2 SFDVKD, per germline. Trimming stripped 3 bases from V and 0 bases from J, with 14 bases between. CDR3 length: 17 residues. This chain's CDR3 is CATSDQGRISSYNEQFF. CDR3 nucleotides: TGTGCCACCAGTGATCAAGGACGTATCAGCTCCTACAATGAGCAGTTCTTC.

This clonotype was picked up a small number of times. This sequence joins TRBV29-1 and TRBJ2-4; 10 bases map to TRBD1. V shed 7 bases, J shed 6 bases, and the junction held 12 bases outside the gene matches. This CDR3 comprises 15 residues. Germline CDR1 SQVTM, CDR2 ANQGSEA. CDR3 sequence: CSAKKGDRGRNIQYF. The CDR3 DNA follows: TGCAGCGCCAAGAAAGGGGACAGGGGACGAAACATTCAGTACTTC.

The chain uses TRBV6-4 and TRBJ2-6, with unresolved D. Germline CDR1 MRHNA, CDR2 SNTAGT. The CDR3 totals 11 residues. The CDR3 loop is CSPPGANVLTF. In DNA form, the CDR3 reads TGTTCCCCTCCTGGGGCCAACGTCCTGACTTTC.